The sequence of this TCR beta chain was determined in a study of CD8+ T cells in alopecia areata. Germline CDR1 MGHDK, CDR2 SYGVNS. The trim removed 4 bases at V and 2 bases at J, leaving 6 bases unmatched. The CDR3 is made up of 17 amino acids. This clone has more than one count but fewer than ten. It was cDNA, reverse transcribed from extracted RNA, that served as the sequencing template. The method was immunoSEQ multiplex PCR; TCRdb's version includes in-frame clones alone and lacks a portion of them. The sample holds about 110,000 clones, roughly three fifths seen once. Treatment: oral pan-JAK inhibitor, 5-10 mg twice daily.

This receptor was identified in a human donor with alopecia areata. The sequences come from CD4+ T cells sorted from blood, collected at week 24, from a patient treated with tofacitinib. The chain links TRBV25-1 to TRBJ2-5; 14 bases are shared with TRBD2. The CDR3 spells CASSVGLAGGLQETQYF. The CDR3 nucleotides read TGTGCCAGCAGTGTCGGACTAGCGGGGGGACTTCAAGAGACCCAGTACTTC.